A selection of T cell receptor beta chains follows, all from one sample in a study of blood T cells in healthy people across ages. TCRdb re-derived calls from the 5' RACE reads in MiXCR, one entry per CDR3 protein. The sample has 1.5 million to 2 million distinct CDR3 sequences; approximately 39% are singletons. The source material was blood. Source of these receptors: a human donor in good health. Both conserved end residues are part of each CDR3. D genes are given only for firm matches. Only part of the rows carry a size: once, few, many, or a class if the clone is expanded.

cdr3_length d_call j_call v_call clone_size cdr3_nt cdr3_aa
16 NA TRBJ2-7 TRBV7-8 NA TGTGCCAGCTGGGTGGGGGCCGCCGTGGGGCACTACGAGCAGTACTTC CASWVGAAVGHYEQYF
15 NA TRBJ2-7 TRBV20-1 NA TGCAGTGCCAATATCATCGGGCAGGGGTCCTACGAGCAGTACTTC CSANIIGQGSYEQYF
12 NA TRBJ2-3 TRBV29-1 NA TGCAGCGTTGTGGGGGCCGGAGGTACGCAGTATTTT CSVVGAGGTQYF
13 NA TRBJ2-1 TRBV7-8 NA TGTGCCAGCAGCTTACACAGGACCAATGAGCAGTTCTTC CASSLHRTNEQFF
16 NA TRBJ1-3 TRBV5-1 NA TGCGCCAGCAGCTTGGATCGTGTCGGGGAAGAAAACACCATATATTTT CASSLDRVGEENTIYF
15 NA TRBJ2-3 TRBV5-1 few TGCGCCAGCAGCGCGACTAGAGCTAGCACAGATACGCAGTATTTT CASSATRASTDTQYF
13 TRBD1 TRBJ2-3 TRBV20-1 NA TGCAGTGCCCGGGACAGGGGCCCAGGTACGCAGTATTTT CSARDRGPGTQYF
15 NA TRBJ1-2 TRBV29-1 few TGCAGCGTTCCCGGGACATATCATTCTAACTATGGCTACACCTTC CSVPGTYHSNYGYTF
18 TRBD2 TRBJ2-7 TRBV28 NA TGTGCCAGCAGTTTGTCCAAATATACGCGGGGAGGGGCCTACGAGCAGTACTTC CASSLSKYTRGGAYEQYF
12 NA TRBJ1-2 TRBV2 NA TGTGCCAGCGCAGGGTATAGCTATGGCTACACCTTC CASAGYSYGYTF
14 NA TRBJ1-5 TRBV4-2 NA TGTGCCAGCAGCCAAGTAGACGTAAATCAGCCCCAGCATTTT CASSQVDVNQPQHF
16 NA TRBJ2-3 TRBV21-1 once TGTGCCAGCAGCAAAGAGATCGGGCTGGGGAGGGATACGCAGTATTTT CASSKEIGLGRDTQYF
16 NA TRBJ2-6 TRBV7-2 NA TGTGCCAGCAGCTTAGTTGGGTTTTCTGGGGCCAACGTCCTGACTTTC CASSLVGFSGANVLTF
16 TRBD2 TRBJ2-1 TRBV4-2 NA TGTGCCAGCAGCCCGTTTAATAGCGGGGGGGGGAATGAGCAGTTCTTC CASSPFNSGGGNEQFF
16 NA TRBJ1-1 TRBV5-1 NA TGCGCCAGCAGCTTGGACCGGGGGGCTATTGACACTGAAGCTTTCTTT CASSLDRGAIDTEAFF
17 NA TRBJ2-3 TRBV4-2 NA TGTGCCAGCAGCCAAGATTGGGGACTCCCGAGCGCAGATACGCAGTATTTT CASSQDWGLPSADTQYF
16 NA TRBJ2-5 TRBV7-9 few TGTGCCAGCAGCTTTTTGGGAGCGTCTCGAGGGGAGACCCAGTACTTC CASSFLGASRGETQYF
16 NA TRBJ2-5 TRBV20-1 few TGCAGTGCAACTCAACCCGCCGGGACTCTACAAGAGACCCAGTACTTC CSATQPAGTLQETQYF
12 NA TRBJ1-2 TRBV24-1 NA TGTGCCACGGAGGGGGAGGGCGGTGGCTACACCTTC CATEGEGGGYTF
17 NA TRBJ2-1 TRBV28 NA TGTGCCAGCCGGGGAGCGGAGGGAAGGGGCTCCTACAATGAGCAGTTCTTC CASRGAEGRGSYNEQFF
17 NA TRBJ2-7 TRBV5-1 NA TGCGCCAGCAGCTTGAATAGAGACTCCTTTCTTGGCTACGAGCAGTACTTC CASSLNRDSFLGYEQYF
15 TRBD1 TRBJ1-5 TRBV2 NA TGTGCCAGCAAGGGGACAGGGCTTAGCAATCAGCCCCAGCATTTT CASKGTGLSNQPQHF
13 TRBD1 TRBJ1-5 TRBV20-1 NA TGCAGTGCTAGGCACGACAGGGATCAGCCCCAGCATTTT CSARHDRDQPQHF
12 NA TRBJ2-1 TRBV30 NA TGTGCCTGGAGTGCTACCATCTGGGGCCAGTTCTTC CAWSATIWGQFF
13 NA TRBJ1-1 TRBV14 NA TGTGCCAGCAGCCCTCATGGGGCAGCAGAGGCTTTCTTT CASSPHGAAEAFF
14 NA TRBJ1-2 TRBV7-9 few TGTGCCAGCAGCCGCGGTCAATTTGGGGAAGGCTACACCTTC CASSRGQFGEGYTF
14 NA TRBJ2-6 TRBV24-1 NA TGTGCCACCACCGACAGCTCTGGGGCCAACGTCCTGACTTTC CATTDSSGANVLTF
14 NA TRBJ1-2 TRBV6-5 NA TGTGCCAGCAGTATAACAGGTGCCGTTGGGGGCTACACCTTC CASSITGAVGGYTF
16 NA TRBJ2-1 TRBV7-8 few TGTGCCAGCACCCGATCGTCGGGGGGCACACTCAATGAGCAGTTCTTC CASTRSSGGTLNEQFF
16 NA TRBJ1-5 TRBV20-1 NA TGCAGTGCTAGAGATTTTTTGGACAGACCCAATCAGCCCCAGCATTTT CSARDFLDRPNQPQHF
17 NA TRBJ1-5 TRBV7-2 few TGTGCCAGCAGCTTAAGGGGTAGGGACGGCGGCGGTCAGCCCCAGCATTTT CASSLRGRDGGGQPQHF
15 NA TRBJ2-7 TRBV4-3 few TGCGCCAGCAGCCAAGAAGGGCAACAGGGCTACGAGCAGTACTTC CASSQEGQQGYEQYF
15 TRBD2 TRBJ2-3 TRBV5-1 few TGCGCCAGCAGCTTTCTCGGGGGGGCCACAGATACGCAGTATTTT CASSFLGGATDTQYF